This T cell receptor beta chain was identified in a study of T cells in Graves' hyperthyroidism and ophthalmopathy. Researchers amplified the TCR beta CDR3 regions from RNA transcripts. Researchers ran a first-round RT-PCR on the TCR CDR3 using the HTBI primer set. Each CDR3 protein is one row after TCRdb ran MiXCR on the multiplex PCR reads. The table lists more than 650,000 distinct CDR3 sequences, around 13% of them singletons, with around 9.6% in the top ten. Study-level points and caveats: Among clonotypes expanded in thyroid above 0.001, most were also found in blood.

Germline assignment: CDR1 MNHNS and CDR2 SASEGT. V lost 5 bases and J lost 0; bases outside the gene matches: 3. The CDR3 sequence is 15 residues long. Criteria for exclusion of patients were uncontrolled infection, other autoimmune disease, pregnancy or lactation. Every diagnosis used clinical symptoms, serum thyroxine and TRAb, thyroid ultrasound and orbital computed tomography. This clonotype was counted many times. Its antigen remains unknown. The clonotype comes from a woman younger than 35 with Graves' hyperthyroidism. The sequenced material came from blood. This chain joins TRBV6-1 and TRBJ2-2; 7 nucleotides align to TRBD2. DNA of the CDR3: TGTGCCAGCAGTAGGACTAGGGCGAACACCGGGGAGCTGTTTTTT. Translation gives CASSRTRANTGELFF.